The next 15 T cell receptor beta chains were all read from a single sample in a study of beta chain features in type 1 diabetes. Notes on the study in general: Moderate yet significant TCRB CDR3 shortening was seen in Type 1 diabetes patients in all four CD4+ subsets.

For these receptors, no antigen is known. Expressed TCRB transcripts were sequenced because the entire RNA isolate underwent reverse transcription. Data came from immunoSEQ multiplex PCR; TCRdb stores just in-frame clones and leaves some out. The sample shows 230,000 or so clones, 15% to 20% of them seen only once. Sequencing input: naive CD4+ T cells from blood. The receptors were sampled from a man younger than 40 with type 1 diabetes.

This clone was detected only a few times. The rearrangement links TRBV28 to TRBJ1-1; the match to TRBD1 covers 9 bases. The CDR3 extends over 16 amino acids. V gave up 5 bases and J gave up 5 bases; unmatched junction bases: 12. CDR1 and CDR2 (germline): MDHEN, SYDVKM. The CDR3 DNA reads as TGTGCCAGCAGTCCATGGGGACAGGGAGTCAAAACTGAAGCTTTCTTT. It translates to CASSPWGQGVKTEAFF.

V gene TRBV7-8 combines with J gene TRBJ2-5; TRBD2 agrees at 11 bases. CDR3 length equals 14 residues. The V and J ends lost 5 bases and 5 bases, in that order; junction bases with no gene match: 4. Germline lookup yields CDR1 SGHVS and CDR2 FQNEAQ. CDR3 nucleotides: TGTGCCAGCAGCCGACGGACTAGCGGGGAGACCCAGTACTTC. Translation gives CASSRRTSGETQYF.

This clone came up a few times. The chain employs TRBV25-1 and TRBJ2-1; D perhaps matches TRBD1 (6 bases). The V end lost 5 bases, the J end lost 7 bases, and 12 bases lay between the germline ends. Looked up from germline, CDR1 is MGHDK and CDR2 is SYGVNS. This CDR3 region has 13 residues. The chain's CDR3 is CASSHRVMNEQFF. The DNA of the CDR3 is TGTGCCAGCAGTCACAGGGTGATGAATGAGCAGTTCTTC.

In this sample, this clone turned up a few times. The CDR3 sequence: CASSVAGAFTDTQYF. CDR3 DNA sequence: TGTGCCAGCAGCGTAGCAGGGGCCTTCACAGATACGCAGTATTTT. V and J are TRBV9 and TRBJ2-3, with D possibly being TRBD1 (6 bases). Trimming pared 0 bases from V and 2 bases from J, leaving 10 bases between. Germline loops: CDR1 SGDLS, CDR2 YYNGEE. This CDR3 has 15 amino acids.

The chain couples TRBV5-1 to TRBJ1-4; 7 bases are shared with TRBD1. The junction had 6 bases not matched to a gene; V was cut back by 2 bases and J by 8 bases. This CDR3 contains 14 residues. The germline gives CDR1 SGHRS, CDR2 YFSETQ. This chain's CDR3 is CASSLQGIREKLFF. The CDR3 nucleotides are TGCGCCAGCAGCTTACAGGGGATTCGCGAAAAACTGTTTTTT.

The gene calls are TRBV7-8 and TRBJ2-3; D is possibly TRBD1 (6 bases). This CDR3 spans 16 amino acids. Germline lookup yields CDR1 SGHVS and CDR2 FQNEAQ. V shed 1 base and J shed 2 bases, with 13 bases lying between them. In DNA form, the CDR3 reads TGTGCCAGCAGCTTAGGGAACCAGGGACACACAGATACGCAGTATTTT. Translation gives CASSLGNQGHTDTQYF.

The chain joins TRBV6-5 to TRBJ2-4; D is unclear. The CDR3 length is 16 residues. Germline V gives CDR1 MNHEY, CDR2 SVGAGI. The ends were cut back, 0 bases at V and 0 bases at J, with 9 bases in the middle. This chain's CDR3 is CASSYSIGLAKNIQYF. The CDR3 coding sequence is TGTGCCAGCAGTTACTCGATCGGGTTAGCCAAAAACATTCAGTACTTC.

The rearrangement joins TRBV10-2 to TRBJ1-1, with a tentative D call TRBD1 (5 bases). This CDR3 contains 14 residues. Germline V CDR1 and CDR2: WSHSY, SAAADI. V shed 7 bases and J shed 4 bases, with 16 bases lying between them. Written as DNA, the CDR3 is TGCGCCAGCAATGACGCGACAGATGGCACTGAAGCTTTCTTT. This translates into CASNDATDGTEAFF.

This clone was counted a few times. The chain carries TRBV9 and TRBJ2-5; tentatively, D is TRBD2 (6 bases). V lost 3 bases, J lost 2 bases, and 8 bases lay in between. Germline V CDR1 and CDR2: SGDLS, YYNGEE. This CDR3 has 13 amino acids. The DNA for the CDR3 is TGTGCCAGCAGCGGCGGGGCTCAAGAGACCCAGTACTTC. As protein: CASSGGAQETQYF.

V and J are TRBV30 and TRBJ1-5; no clear D. Germline V gene lookup returns CDR1 GTSNPN and CDR2 SVGIG (reference sequence). CDR3 size: 15 residues. With 0 bases removed from V and 2 bases from J, the gap between germline ends came to 11 bases. This CDR3 is CAWSVRGWGNQPQHF. The CDR3 bases are TGTGCCTGGAGTGTACGGGGATGGGGCAATCAGCCCCAGCATTTT.

This clone was counted between two and nine times. V gene TRBV30 combines with J gene TRBJ1-5; 10 positions match TRBD1. Germline trimming cut 3 bases from V and 11 bases from J; bases unmatched to any gene: 4. The CDR3 contains 12 residues. The germline V gene has CDR1 GTSNPN and CDR2 SVGIG (reference sequence). The CDR3 sequence is CAWSRTGGAQHF. CDR3 DNA: TGTGCCTGGAGCAGGACAGGGGGGGCCCAGCATTTT.

The chain links TRBV29-1 to TRBJ1-1, with 9 positions matching TRBD1. Germline V gives CDR1 SQVTM, CDR2 ANQGSEA. Unmatched junction bases numbered 7, after V lost 6 bases and J lost 2 bases. There are 14 residues in the CDR3. In DNA form, the CDR3 reads TGCAGCGTCCAGAGGACAGGGGAAAACACTGAAGCTTTCTTT. Protein: CSVQRTGENTEAFF.

This clone came up a few times. The chain carries TRBV4-3 and TRBJ2-1, with D maybe TRBD2 (6 bases). V was pared by 3 bases and J by 5 bases, with 14 bases between. The CDR3 length is 15 residues. The germline V gene has CDR1 LGHNA and CDR2 YSLEER. CDR3 sequence: CASSQEGPGDNEQFF. The CDR3 region has the DNA TGCGCCAGCAGCCAGGAGGGTCCAGGCGACAATGAGCAGTTCTTC.

This clone was found a few times. This chain links TRBV7-9 with TRBJ1-1; D uncertain. Germline CDR1 SEHNR, CDR2 FQNEAQ (reference sequence). Trimming took 0 bases from V and 0 from J, leaving 5 bases between them. CDR3 length: 14 residues. The DNA for the CDR3 is TGTGCCAGCAGCTTAGCGACGGTGAACACTGAAGCTTTCTTT. Encoded protein: CASSLATVNTEAFF.

The table lists this clone with a few counts. The V gene is TRBV5-1, the J gene TRBJ2-6; D is uncertain. V lost 5 bases, J lost 0 bases, and 6 bases lay in between. Germline lookup yields CDR1 SGHRS and CDR2 YFSETQ. The CDR3 is 14 amino acids. The CDR3 sequence: CASRSNSGANVLTF. The CDR3, as DNA: TGCGCCAGCAGATCGAACTCTGGGGCCAACGTCCTGACTTTC.